This entry concerns a single TCR beta chain. As yet, its antigen is unknown. This specimen comes from a study of identical twins. Overall study results and limits: Cross-sectional statistical analysis was relied on for the conclusions, without the same donors being followed. Monozygotic twins shared more out-of-frame TCR alpha than recombination models predicted.

TCRdb passed the 5' RACE reads through MiXCR, listing each CDR3 protein once. The data show roughly 1.6 million distinct CDR3 sequences, around a third seen once. V lost 4 bases to trimming and J lost 0 bases; unmatched junction nucleotides: 14. CDR1 LGHDT and CDR2 YNNKEL come from the germline V gene (reference sequence). This CDR3 spans 19 amino acids. The chain has TRBV3-1 and TRBJ2-1; 8 nucleotides align to TRBD2. This TCR derives from a newborn girl in good health. The sequencing sample was made of cord blood. As DNA, the CDR3 is TGTGCCAGCAGCCGTAATAGCGGGATTTCGAAGGGCTCCTACAATGAGCAGTTCTTC. Encoded protein: CASSRNSGISKGSYNEQFF.